This TCR beta chain was sequenced in a study of shared clonotypes between healthy human individuals. V lost 5 bases to trimming and J lost 5 bases; unmatched junction nucleotides: 5. CDR3 length: 15 amino acids. The germline V gene has CDR1 MNHEY and CDR2 SVGAGI. Around 30,000 T cell genomes, or roughly 200 ng DNA, went into the sorted-subset replicate PCRs. Using immunoSEQ multiplex PCR, the repertoire was profiled, and TCRdb retains in-frame clones only, with some absent. The data show some 2,000,000 clones, around 95% seen once. This receptor was obtained from a man younger than 35 in good health. The chain recombines TRBV6-5 with TRBJ2-2, with 10 positions matching TRBD2. Sequencing input: naive CD4+ T cells sorted from blood. Described subset: CD45RA+ positively selected. CDR3 nucleotides: TGTGCCAGCAGTCTAGCGGGAGAGTATACCGGGGAGCTGTTTTTT. It yields the protein CASSLAGEYTGELFF.